This TCR beta chain came from a study of shared clonotypes between healthy human individuals. This CDR3 is built from 14 residues. Germline assignment: CDR1 MGHDK and CDR2 SYGVNS. The ends were cut back, 3 bases at V and 4 bases at J, with 12 bases in the middle. Sorted-subset replicate PCR reactions were performed with approximately 180 ng DNA, corresponding to roughly 29,000 T cell genomes. Libraries were prepared by immunoSEQ multiplex PCR; TCRdb keeps only in-frame clonotypes and omits some of them. The data contain 2 million to 3 million clones, approximately 93% of them seen just once; the ten biggest clones take up 0.36%.

The TCR originated in a man aged 18 to 29 in good health. Some clones in this sample may be carry-over from other donors' samples. Sequenced sample: naive CD4+ T cells from PBMCs. Subset indicated: CD45RA+ positively selected. The chain has TRBV25-1 and TRBJ2-5; perhaps D is TRBD1 or TRBD2 (5 bases each). CDR3 in amino acids: CASSDRGAAETQYF. CDR3 in DNA: TGTGCCAGCAGTGATAGGGGAGCGGCAGAGACCCAGTACTTC.